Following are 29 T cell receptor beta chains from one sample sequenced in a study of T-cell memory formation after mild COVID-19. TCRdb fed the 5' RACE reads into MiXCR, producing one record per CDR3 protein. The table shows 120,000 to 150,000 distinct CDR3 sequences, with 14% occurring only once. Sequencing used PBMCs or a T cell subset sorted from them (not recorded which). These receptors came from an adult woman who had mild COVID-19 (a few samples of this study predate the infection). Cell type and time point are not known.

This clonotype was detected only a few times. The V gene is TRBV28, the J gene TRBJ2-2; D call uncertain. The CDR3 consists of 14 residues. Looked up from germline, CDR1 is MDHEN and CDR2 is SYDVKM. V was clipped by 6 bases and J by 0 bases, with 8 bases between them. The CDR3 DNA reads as TGTGCCAGCAGAGACACTCCGAACACCGGGGAGCTGTTTTTT. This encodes CASRDTPNTGELFF.

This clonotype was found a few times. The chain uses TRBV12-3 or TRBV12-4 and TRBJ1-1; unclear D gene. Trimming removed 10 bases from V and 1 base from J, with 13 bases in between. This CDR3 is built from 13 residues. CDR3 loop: CATSPTPNTEAFF. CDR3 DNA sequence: TGTGCCACCAGCCCAACCCCGAACACTGAAGCTTTCTTT.

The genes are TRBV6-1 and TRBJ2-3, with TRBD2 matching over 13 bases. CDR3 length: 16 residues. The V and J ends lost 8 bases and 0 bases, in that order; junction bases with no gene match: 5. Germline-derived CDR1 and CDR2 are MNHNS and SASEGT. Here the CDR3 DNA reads TGTGCCAGCCGGACTAGCGGGGGACCAAGCACAGATACGCAGTATTTT. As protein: CASRTSGGPSTDTQYF.

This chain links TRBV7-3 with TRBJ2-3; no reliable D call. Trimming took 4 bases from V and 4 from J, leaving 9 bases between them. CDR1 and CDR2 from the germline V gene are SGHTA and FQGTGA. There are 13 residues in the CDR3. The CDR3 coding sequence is TGTGCCAGCAGCTCTGAGGTTGCAGATACGCAGTATTTT. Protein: CASSSEVADTQYF.

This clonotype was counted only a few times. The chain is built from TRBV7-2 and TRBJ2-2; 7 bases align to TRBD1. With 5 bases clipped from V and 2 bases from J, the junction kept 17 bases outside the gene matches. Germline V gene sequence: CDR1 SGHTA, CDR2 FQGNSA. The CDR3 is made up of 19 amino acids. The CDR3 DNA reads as TGTGCCAGCAGCCGACGGGACAGCTTCAACCCGTTCAACACCGGGGAGCTGTTTTTT. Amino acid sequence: CASSRRDSFNPFNTGELFF.

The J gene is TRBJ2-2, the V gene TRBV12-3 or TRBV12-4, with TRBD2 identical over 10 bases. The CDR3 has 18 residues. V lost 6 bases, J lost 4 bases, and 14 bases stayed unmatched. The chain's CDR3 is CASSPQTSGHFLTGELFF. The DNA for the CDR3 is TGTGCCAGCAGCCCCCAGACTAGCGGGCATTTTCTCACCGGGGAGCTGTTTTTT.

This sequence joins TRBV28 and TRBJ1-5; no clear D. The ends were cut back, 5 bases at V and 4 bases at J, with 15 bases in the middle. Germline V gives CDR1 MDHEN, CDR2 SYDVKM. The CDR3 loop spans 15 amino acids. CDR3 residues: CASSPDGIVNQPQHF. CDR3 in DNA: TGTGCCAGCAGTCCCGACGGTATCGTTAATCAGCCCCAGCATTTT.

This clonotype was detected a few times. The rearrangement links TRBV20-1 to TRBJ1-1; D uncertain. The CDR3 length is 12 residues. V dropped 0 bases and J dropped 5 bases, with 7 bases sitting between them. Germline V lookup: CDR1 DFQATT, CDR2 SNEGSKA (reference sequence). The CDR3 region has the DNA TGCAGTGCTAGAGATTTGGGTACTGAAGCTTTCTTT. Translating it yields CSARDLGTEAFF.

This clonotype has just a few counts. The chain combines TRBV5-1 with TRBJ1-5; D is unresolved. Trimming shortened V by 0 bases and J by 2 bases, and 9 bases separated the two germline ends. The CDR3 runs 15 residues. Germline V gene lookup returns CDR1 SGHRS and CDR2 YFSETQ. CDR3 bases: TGCGCCAGCAGCTTGGGATCGGCGGGCAATCAGCCCCAGCATTTT. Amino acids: CASSLGSAGNQPQHF.

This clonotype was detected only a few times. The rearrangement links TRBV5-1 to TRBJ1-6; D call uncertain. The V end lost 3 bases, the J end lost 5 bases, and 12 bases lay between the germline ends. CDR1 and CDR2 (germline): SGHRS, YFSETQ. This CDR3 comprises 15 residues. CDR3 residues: CASSSTGGNNSPLHF. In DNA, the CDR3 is TGCGCCAGCAGCTCCACGGGAGGAAATAATTCACCCCTCCACTTT. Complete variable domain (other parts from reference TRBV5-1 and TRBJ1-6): KAGVTQTPRYLIKTRGQQVTLSCSPISGHRSVSWYQQTPGQGLQFLFEYFSETQRNKGNFPGRFSGRQFSNSRSEMNVSTLELGDSALYLCASSSTGGNNSPLHFGNGTRLTVT.

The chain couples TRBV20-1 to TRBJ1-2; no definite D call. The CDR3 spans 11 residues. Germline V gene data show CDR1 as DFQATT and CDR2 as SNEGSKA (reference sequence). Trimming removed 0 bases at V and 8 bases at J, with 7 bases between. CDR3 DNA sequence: TGCAGTGCTAGAGAAAAGGGAGGCTACACCTTC. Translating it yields CSAREKGGYTF.

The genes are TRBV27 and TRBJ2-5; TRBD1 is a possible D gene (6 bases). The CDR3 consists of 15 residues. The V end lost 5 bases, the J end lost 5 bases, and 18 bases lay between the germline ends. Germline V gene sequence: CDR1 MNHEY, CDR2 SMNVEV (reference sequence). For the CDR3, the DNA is TGTGCCAGCAGTAGGACAGCTCCCTTGATTGAGACCCAGTACTTC. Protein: CASSRTAPLIETQYF.

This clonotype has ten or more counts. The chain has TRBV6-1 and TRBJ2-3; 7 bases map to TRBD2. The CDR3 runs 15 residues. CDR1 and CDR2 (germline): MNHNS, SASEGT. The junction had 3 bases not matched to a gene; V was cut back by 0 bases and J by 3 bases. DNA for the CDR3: TGTGCCAGCAGTGAAGCGCGGGGGAGAACAGATACGCAGTATTTT. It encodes CASSEARGRTDTQYF.

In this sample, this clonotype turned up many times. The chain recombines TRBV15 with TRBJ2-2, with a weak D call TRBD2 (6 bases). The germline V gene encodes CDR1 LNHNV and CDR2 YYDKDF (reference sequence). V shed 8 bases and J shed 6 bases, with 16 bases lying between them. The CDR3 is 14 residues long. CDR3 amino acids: CATSGTPSAGELFF. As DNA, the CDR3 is TGTGCCACCTCCGGGACTCCAAGCGCCGGGGAGCTGTTTTTT.

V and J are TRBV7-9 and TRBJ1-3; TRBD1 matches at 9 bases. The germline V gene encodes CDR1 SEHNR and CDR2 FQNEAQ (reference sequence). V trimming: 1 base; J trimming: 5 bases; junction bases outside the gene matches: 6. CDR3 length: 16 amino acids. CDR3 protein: CASSLDGTGTRNTIYF. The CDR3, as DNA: TGTGCCAGCAGCTTAGATGGGACAGGGACGAGAAACACCATATATTTT.

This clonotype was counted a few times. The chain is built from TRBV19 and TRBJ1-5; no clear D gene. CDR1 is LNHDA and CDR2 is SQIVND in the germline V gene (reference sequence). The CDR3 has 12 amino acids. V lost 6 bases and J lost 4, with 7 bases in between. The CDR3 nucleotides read TGTGCCAGTAGCCGGCATAATCAGCCCCAGCATTTT. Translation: CASSRHNQPQHF. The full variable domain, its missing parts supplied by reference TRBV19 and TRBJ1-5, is DGGITQSPKYLFRKEGQNVTLSCEQNLNHDAMYWYRQDPGQGLRLIYYSQIVNDFQKGDIAEGYSVSREKKESFPLTVTSAQKNPTAFYLCASSRHNQPQHFGDGTRLSIL.

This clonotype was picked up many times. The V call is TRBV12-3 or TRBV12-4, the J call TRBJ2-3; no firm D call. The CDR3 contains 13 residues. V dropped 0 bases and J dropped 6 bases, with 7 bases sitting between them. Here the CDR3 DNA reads TGTGCCAGCAGTTTAGCTATGGGGGATACGCAGTATTTT. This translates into CASSLAMGDTQYF.

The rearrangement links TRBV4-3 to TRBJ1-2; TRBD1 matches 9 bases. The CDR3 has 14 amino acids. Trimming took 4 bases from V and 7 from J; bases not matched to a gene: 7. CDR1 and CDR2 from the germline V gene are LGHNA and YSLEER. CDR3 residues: CASSPGQGHFGYTF. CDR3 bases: TGCGCCAGCAGCCCCGGACAGGGGCACTTTGGCTACACCTTC.

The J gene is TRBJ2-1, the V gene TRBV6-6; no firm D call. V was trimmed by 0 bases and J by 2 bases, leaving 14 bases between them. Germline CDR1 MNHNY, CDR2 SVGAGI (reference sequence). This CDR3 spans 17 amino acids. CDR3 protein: CASSYSVDGTTYNEQFF. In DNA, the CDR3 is TGTGCCAGCAGTTACTCGGTGGACGGAACGACCTACAATGAGCAGTTCTTC.

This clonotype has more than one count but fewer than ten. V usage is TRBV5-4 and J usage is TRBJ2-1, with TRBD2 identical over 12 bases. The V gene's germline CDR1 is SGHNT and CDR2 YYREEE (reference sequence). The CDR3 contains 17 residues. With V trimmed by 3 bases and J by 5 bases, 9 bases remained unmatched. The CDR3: CASSSNLLAGGNNEQFF. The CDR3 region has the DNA TGTGCCAGCAGCTCGAACTTACTAGCGGGAGGAAACAATGAGCAGTTCTTC. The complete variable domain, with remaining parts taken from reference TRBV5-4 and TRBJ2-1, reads ETGVTQSPTHLIKTRGQQVTLRCSSQSGHNTVSWYQQALGQGPQFIFQYYREEENGRGNFPPRFSGLQFPNYSSELNVNALELDDSALYLCASSSNLLAGGNNEQFFGPGTRLTVL.

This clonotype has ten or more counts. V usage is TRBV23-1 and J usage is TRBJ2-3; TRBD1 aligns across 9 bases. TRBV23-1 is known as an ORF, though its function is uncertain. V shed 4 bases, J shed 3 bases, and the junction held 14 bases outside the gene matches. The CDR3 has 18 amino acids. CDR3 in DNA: TGCGCCAGCAGTCCCCCTAGGCCCAAGGACAGGGGAACAGATACGCAGTATTTT. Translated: CASSPPRPKDRGTDTQYF.

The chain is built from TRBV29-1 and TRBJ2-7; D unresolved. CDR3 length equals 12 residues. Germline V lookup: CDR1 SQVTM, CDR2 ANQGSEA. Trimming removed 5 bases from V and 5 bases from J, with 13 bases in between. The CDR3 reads CSVRVTGNEQYF. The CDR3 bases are TGCAGCGTTAGGGTGACTGGGAACGAGCAGTACTTC.

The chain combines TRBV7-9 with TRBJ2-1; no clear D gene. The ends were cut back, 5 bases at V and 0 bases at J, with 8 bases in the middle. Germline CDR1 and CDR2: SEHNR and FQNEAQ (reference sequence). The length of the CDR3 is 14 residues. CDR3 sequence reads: CASSPVSSYNEQFF. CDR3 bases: TGTGCCAGCAGCCCAGTAAGCTCCTACAATGAGCAGTTCTTC.

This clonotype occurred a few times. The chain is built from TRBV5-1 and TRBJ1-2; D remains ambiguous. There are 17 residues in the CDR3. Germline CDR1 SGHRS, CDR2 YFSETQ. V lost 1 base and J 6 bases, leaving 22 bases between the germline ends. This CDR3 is CASSLLPTAESANGYTF. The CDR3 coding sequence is TGCGCCAGCAGCTTGTTGCCCACCGCCGAGTCCGCAAATGGCTACACCTTC. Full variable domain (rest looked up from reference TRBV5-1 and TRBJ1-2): KAGVTQTPRYLIKTRGQQVTLSCSPISGHRSVSWYQQTPGQGLQFLFEYFSETQRNKGNFPGRFSGRQFSNSRSEMNVSTLELGDSALYLCASSLLPTAESANGYTFGSGTRLTVV.

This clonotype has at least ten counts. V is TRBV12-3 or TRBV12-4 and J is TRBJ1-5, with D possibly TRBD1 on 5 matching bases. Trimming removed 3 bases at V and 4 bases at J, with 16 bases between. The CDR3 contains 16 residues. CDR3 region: CASSLGDGYNNQPQHF. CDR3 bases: TGTGCCAGCAGTTTGGGGGACGGATACAATAATCAGCCCCAGCATTTT.

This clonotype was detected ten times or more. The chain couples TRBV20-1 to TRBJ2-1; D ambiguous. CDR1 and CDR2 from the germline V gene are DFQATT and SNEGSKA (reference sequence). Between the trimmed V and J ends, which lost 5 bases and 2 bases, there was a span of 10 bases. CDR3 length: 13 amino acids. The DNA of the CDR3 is TGCAGTGCTCACGACCAGACCTACAATGAGCAGTTCTTC. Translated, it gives CSAHDQTYNEQFF.

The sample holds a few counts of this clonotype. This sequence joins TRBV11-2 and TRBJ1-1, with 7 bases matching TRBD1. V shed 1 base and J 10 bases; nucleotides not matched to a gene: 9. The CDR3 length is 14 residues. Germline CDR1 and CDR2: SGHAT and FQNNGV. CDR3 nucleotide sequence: TGTGCCAGCAGCTTAGTGGGAGGGGGCGAAGGAGCTTTCTTT. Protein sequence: CASSLVGGGEGAFF.

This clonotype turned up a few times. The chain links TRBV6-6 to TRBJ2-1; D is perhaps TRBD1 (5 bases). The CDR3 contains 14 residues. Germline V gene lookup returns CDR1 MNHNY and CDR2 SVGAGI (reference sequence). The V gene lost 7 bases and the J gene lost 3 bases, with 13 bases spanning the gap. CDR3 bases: TGTGCCAGCAAGGGGTCCCAGGGCTACAATGAGCAGTTCTTC. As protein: CASKGSQGYNEQFF.

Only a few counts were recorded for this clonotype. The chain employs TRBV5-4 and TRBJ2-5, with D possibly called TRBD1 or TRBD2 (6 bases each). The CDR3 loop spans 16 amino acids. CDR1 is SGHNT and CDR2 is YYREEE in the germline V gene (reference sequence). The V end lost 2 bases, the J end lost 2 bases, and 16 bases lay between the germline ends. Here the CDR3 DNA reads TGTGCCAGCAGCTTTAGGGGGGCGGACCGACAAGAGACCCAGTACTTC. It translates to CASSFRGADRQETQYF.